These 9 T cell receptor beta chains originate from one sample sequenced in a study of cytomegalovirus exposure and HLA in healthy donors. 60 Vbeta and 13 Jbeta primers were used in PCR. Generated by immunoSEQ multiplex PCR, the TCRdb table keeps only in-frame clones and is missing some. The data contain around 120,000 clones, 65% to 80% of them singletons. The sequenced sample was PBMCs. The source of these receptors is a woman in her thirties or forties in good health and CMV-seronegative.

This clone was recorded once. The chain employs TRBV11-2 and TRBJ2-7; TRBD2 might be the D (6 bases). Trimming cost V 0 bases and J 4 bases, with 10 bases left between them. The CDR3 totals 14 residues. Germline assignment: CDR1 SGHAT and CDR2 FQNNGV. CDR3 bases: TGTGCCAGCAGCTTAGACCCAGGGACTTACGAGCAGTACTTC. It is translated as CASSLDPGTYEQYF.

The chain links TRBV4-2 to TRBJ2-1, with D tentatively TRBD2 (6 bases). The CDR3 is made up of 15 amino acids. Looked up from germline, CDR1 is LGHNA and CDR2 is YNFKEQ. The ends were cut back, 4 bases at V and 9 bases at J, with 19 bases in the middle. Here the CDR3 DNA reads TGTGCCAGCAGCCCGTGGGGGGAGCAGGTGAGTGAGCAGTTCTTC. Translating gives CASSPWGEQVSEQFF.

Remarks on this clone: Other DNA sequences from this sample encode an identical CDR3 as well. The genes are TRBV19 and TRBJ2-1, with D possibly being TRBD1 (6 bases). V gave up 0 bases and J gave up 6 bases, with 12 bases separating them. The CDR3 loop spans 15 amino acids. CDR1 and CDR2 (germline): LNHDA, SQIVND (reference sequence). CDR3: CASSIETGSRNEQFF. In DNA, the CDR3 is TGTGCCAGTAGTATAGAGACAGGCTCCCGCAATGAGCAGTTCTTC.

This sequence joins TRBV6-1 and TRBJ1-2; D is ambiguous. The V end lost 4 bases, the J end lost 7 bases, and 13 bases lay between the germline ends. The CDR3 sequence is 13 residues long. In germline, CDR1 is MNHNS, CDR2 SASEGT. The CDR3, as DNA: TGTGCCAGCAGTGTAGAATCGTATCGTGGCTACACCTTC. Amino acid sequence: CASSVESYRGYTF.

This chain joins TRBV6-1 and TRBJ1-2, with D tentatively TRBD1 (5 bases). The V gene's germline CDR1 is MNHNS and CDR2 SASEGT. Between the trimmed V and J ends, which lost 0 bases and 4 bases, there was a span of 12 bases. This CDR3 has 15 residues. CDR3 loop: CASSEAGGEGYGYTF. The CDR3 DNA reads as TGTGCCAGCAGTGAAGCGGGAGGGGAAGGCTATGGCTACACCTTC.

This sequence joins TRBV7-7 and TRBJ2-3, with D possibly TRBD2 on 5 matching bases. Looked up from germline, CDR1 is SSHAT and CDR2 is FNYEAQ (reference sequence). Trimming removed 5 bases at V and 1 base at J, with 10 bases between. This CDR3 has 14 residues. The DNA of the CDR3 is TGTGCCAGCAGCCCCACCGGGGGCACAGATACGCAGTATTTT. It specifies CASSPTGGTDTQYF. Supplemented by reference TRBV7-7 and TRBJ2-3, the full variable domain reads GAGVSQSPRYKVTKRGQDVTLRCDPISSHATLYWYQQALGQGPEFLTYFNYEAQPDKSGLPSDRFSAERPEGSISTLTIQRTEQRDSAMYRCASSPTGGTDTQYFGPGTRLTVL.

The chain joins TRBV2 to TRBJ2-5; D is perhaps TRBD2 (6 bases). The CDR3 loop spans 13 amino acids. The V end lost 7 bases, the J end lost 1 base, and 10 bases lay between the germline ends. The germline V gene has CDR1 SNHLY and CDR2 FYNNEI. CDR3 in amino acids: CASTRDSQETQYF. The CDR3 DNA sequence: TGTGCCAGCACTAGGGACTCCCAAGAGACCCAGTACTTC.

V is TRBV28 and J is TRBJ1-1, with 12 bases identical to TRBD1. Germline V gene lookup returns CDR1 MDHEN and CDR2 SYDVKM. V trimming: 7 bases; J trimming: 1 base; junction bases outside the gene matches: 4. This CDR3 region has 15 residues. This CDR3 reads CASTGTGGRNTEAFF. CDR3 sequence (DNA): TGTGCCAGCACGGGGACAGGGGGCAGGAACACTGAAGCTTTCTTT.

This clone was found a few times. The chain is built from TRBV11-1 and TRBJ2-7; tentatively, D is TRBD2 (6 bases). The CDR3 is 16 amino acids. Trimming took off 0 bases at V and 6 bases at J, with 18 bases between the two ends. Germline values: CDR1 SGHAT, CDR2 FQDESV (reference sequence). The CDR3 reads CASSLALGGHLGEQYF. CDR3 coding DNA: TGTGCCAGCAGCTTAGCGCTGGGAGGTCACCTCGGCGAGCAGTACTTC.